Detailed here is one T cell receptor (beta chain). Profiling relied on immunoSEQ multiplex PCR, and the TCRdb table lists in-frame clones only, not all of them. The data contain roughly 120,000 clones, roughly 91% of them seen just once; the ten biggest clones take up around 17%. This sample was included in a study of control samples from healthy donors and cancer patients. Input material: blood. This clonotype was obtained from a woman in her 50s in good health.

The CDR3 DNA sequence: TGTGCCAGCAGACTCGCTCAGGGGGCGTTCACTGAAGCTTTCTTT. Translated, it gives CASRLAQGAFTEAFF. This chain connects TRBV11-2 to TRBJ1-1; 8 bases map to TRBD1. With 6 bases clipped from V and 4 bases from J, the junction kept 10 bases outside the gene matches. Per the germline V gene, CDR1 is SGHAT and CDR2 is FQNNGV. This CDR3 has 15 amino acids.